This T cell receptor beta chain stems from a study of blood T cell repertoires in COVID-19. This table comes from immunoSEQ multiplex PCR, and its TCRdb copy is limited to in-frame clones, with some not included. Of roughly 220,000 clones in the sample, around 86% were seen once. Germline CDR1 MDHEN, CDR2 SYDVKM. The CDR3 contains 16 residues. J was trimmed by 3 bases and V by 4 bases; bases with no gene match: 6. The sequence derives from a man at least 80 years old with acute or convalescent COVID-19. Sequenced: peripheral blood. The rearrangement uses TRBV28 and TRBJ1-5; 10 bases are shared with TRBD1. The CDR3 region is CASSSAGQGSNQPQHF. DNA of the CDR3: TGTGCCAGCAGTTCGGCGGGACAGGGGTCCAATCAGCCCCAGCATTTT.